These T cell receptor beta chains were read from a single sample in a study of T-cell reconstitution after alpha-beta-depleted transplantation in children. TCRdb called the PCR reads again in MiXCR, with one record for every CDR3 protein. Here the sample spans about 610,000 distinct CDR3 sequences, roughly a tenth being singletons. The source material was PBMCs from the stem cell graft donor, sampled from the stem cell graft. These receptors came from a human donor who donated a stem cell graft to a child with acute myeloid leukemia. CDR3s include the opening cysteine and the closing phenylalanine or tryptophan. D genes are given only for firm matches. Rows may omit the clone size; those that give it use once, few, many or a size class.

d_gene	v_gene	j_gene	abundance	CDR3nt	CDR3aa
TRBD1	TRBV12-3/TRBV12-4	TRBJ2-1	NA	TGTGCCAGCAGTTTAAGAGGACAGGGGGCCATTGAGCAGTTCTTC	CASSLRGQGAIEQFF
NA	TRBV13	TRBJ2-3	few	TGTGCCAGCAGCCCTCCCAAAGGAGATACGCAGTATTTT	CASSPPKGDTQYF
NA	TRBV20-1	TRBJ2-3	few	TGCAGTGCTAGTGGAGCAGATACGCAGTATTTT	CSASGADTQYF
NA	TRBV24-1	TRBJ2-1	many	TGTGCCACCAGTGATTCGAAGAGGGGGAATGAGCAGTTCTTC	CATSDSKRGNEQFF
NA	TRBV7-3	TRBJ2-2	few	TGTGCCAGCAGCGGGGGACTTCCCTCGAACACCGGGGAGCTGTTTTTT	CASSGGLPSNTGELFF
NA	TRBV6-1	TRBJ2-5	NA	TGTGCCAGCAGTGAAGATTTCAGGACCCAGTACTTC	CASSEDFRTQYF
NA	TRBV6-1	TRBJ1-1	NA	TGTGCCAGCAGTGAAGGGGTATGGGGAGCTTTCTTT	CASSEGVWGAFF
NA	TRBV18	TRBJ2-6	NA	TGTGCCAGCTCACCACTTGGGGTGGGAGCCCCTGGGGCCAACGTCCTGACTTTC	CASSPLGVGAPGANVLTF
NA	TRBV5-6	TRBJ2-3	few	TGTGCCAGCAGCTTCGTCTTCCCCCCAGGCACGCAGTATTTT	CASSFVFPPGTQYF
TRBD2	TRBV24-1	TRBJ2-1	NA	TGTGCCACCAGTGATTTGGGCGGGAGGGGCCACAATGAGCAGTTCTTC	CATSDLGGRGHNEQFF
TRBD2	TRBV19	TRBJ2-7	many	TGTGCCAGTAGTATAGACCTAGCGGCCCCCGGCGAGCAGTACTTC	CASSIDLAAPGEQYF
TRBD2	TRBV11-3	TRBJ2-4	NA	TGTGCCAGCAGCTTGAGAACTAGCGGGAACGGCAAAAACATTCAGTACTTC	CASSLRTSGNGKNIQYF
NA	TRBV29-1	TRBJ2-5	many	TGCAGCGTTGGGGAGACCCAGTACTTC	CSVGETQYF
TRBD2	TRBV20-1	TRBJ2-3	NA	TGCAGTGCTGGCCGACTAGCGGGAGGGAGCACAGATACGCAGTATTTT	CSAGRLAGGSTDTQYF
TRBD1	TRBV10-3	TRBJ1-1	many	TGTGCCATCAGCCCAGGGGGGAGCACTGAAGCTTTCTTT	CAISPGGSTEAFF
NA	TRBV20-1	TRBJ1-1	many	TGCAGTGCTAGACCGCCTGGGTTCAACACTGAAGCTTTCTTT	CSARPPGFNTEAFF
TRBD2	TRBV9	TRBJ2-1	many	TGTGCCAGCAGCGTAGCCCCTTTTGAGGTCCGACTAGCGCTGGGGAATGAGCAGTTCTTC	CASSVAPFEVRLALGNEQFF
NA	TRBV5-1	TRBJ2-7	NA	TGCGCCAGCAGCCTAAATCAGCAGTACTACGAGCAGTACTTC	CASSLNQQYYEQYF
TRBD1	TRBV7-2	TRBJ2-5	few	TGTGCCAGCAGCCCCGGACAGGGACCAGAGACCCAGTACTTC	CASSPGQGPETQYF
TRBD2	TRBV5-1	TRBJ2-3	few	TGCGCCAGCAAACTAGCGGGAGGGCCAGGCACAGATACGCAGTATTTT	CASKLAGGPGTDTQYF
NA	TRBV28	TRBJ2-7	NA	TGTGCCAGCCGGTACAGACTATACGAGCAGTACTTC	CASRYRLYEQYF
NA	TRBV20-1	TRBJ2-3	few	TGCAGTGCTAGAGTCCTGGCGATCGGCTCGGGCACAGATACGCAGTATTTT	CSARVLAIGSGTDTQYF
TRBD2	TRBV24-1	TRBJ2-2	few	TGTGCCACCAGTGACCCTATCAGAGCGGGAGCCGAGGAGCTGTTTTTT	CATSDPIRAGAEELFF
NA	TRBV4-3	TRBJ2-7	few	TGCGCCAGCAGCCATTACTGGGACTTTACCTACGAGCAGTACTTC	CASSHYWDFTYEQYF
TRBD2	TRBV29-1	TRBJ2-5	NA	TGCTGGGGGGTTCGGGAGGATCACGAGACCCAGTACTTC	CWGVREDHETQYF
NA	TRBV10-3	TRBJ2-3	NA	TGTGCCATCAGTGAGTCCGGGGTTACGACCACAGATACGCAGTATTTT	CAISESGVTTTDTQYF
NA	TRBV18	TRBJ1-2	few	TGTGCCAGCTCATCCTACCTTTTGGGGACTGTTAACTATGGCTACACCTTC	CASSSYLLGTVNYGYTF
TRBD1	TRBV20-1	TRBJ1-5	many	TGCAGTGCCCGGACAGGGAGGGATCAGCCCCAGCATTTT	CSARTGRDQPQHF
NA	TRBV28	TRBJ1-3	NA	TGTGCCAGCAGCACAGACGCGTCTGGAAACACCATATATTTT	CASSTDASGNTIYF
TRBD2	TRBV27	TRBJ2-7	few	TGTGCCAGCAGTCCCTTTGGACTAGCCACCGGGGGCGAGCAGTACTTC	CASSPFGLATGGEQYF
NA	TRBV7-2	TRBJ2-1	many	TGTGCCAGCAGTGAAGGGGGATACAATGAGCAGTTCTTC	CASSEGGYNEQFF
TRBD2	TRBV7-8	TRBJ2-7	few	TGTGCCAGCAGCTTAGCCGGGACTAGGGCATACTTC	CASSLAGTRAYF
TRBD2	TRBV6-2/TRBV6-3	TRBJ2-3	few	TGTGCCAGCAGGGCCAGCGGGGGATTCACAGATACGCAGTATTTT	CASRASGGFTDTQYF
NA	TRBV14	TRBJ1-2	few	TGTGCCAGCAGCCAAGGACAATCATCTCATGGCTACACCTTC	CASSQGQSSHGYTF
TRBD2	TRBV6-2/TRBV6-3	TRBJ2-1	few	TGTGCCAGCAGTCGACTAGCGGGAGGGGGGTATGAGCAGTTCTTC	CASSRLAGGGYEQFF
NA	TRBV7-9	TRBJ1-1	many	TGTGCCAGCAGCTCCCCCCCTGAACCTGAAGCTTTCTTT	CASSSPPEPEAFF
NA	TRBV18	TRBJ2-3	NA	TGTGCCAGCTCACGGGTTAATCCGGGAGATACGCAGTATTTT	CASSRVNPGDTQYF
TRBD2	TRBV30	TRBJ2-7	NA	TGTGCCTGGAGTCGACTAGCGGGAGTGGGCGAGCAGTACTTC	CAWSRLAGVGEQYF
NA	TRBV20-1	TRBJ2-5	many	TGCAGTGCTAGGCTACCCGGGACCACTCAAGAGACCCAGTACTTC	CSARLPGTTQETQYF
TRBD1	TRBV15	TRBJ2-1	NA	TGTGCCACCAGCAGAGCGACAGGGGGCACATGGAATGAGCAGTTCTTC	CATSRATGGTWNEQFF
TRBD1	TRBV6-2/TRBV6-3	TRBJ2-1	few	TGTGCCAGCAGCCAACAGGGGGCATCCCAGTTCTTC	CASSQQGASQFF
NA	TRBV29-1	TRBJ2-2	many	TGCAGCGTTGTATTGCGGGGCGCGAACACCGGGGAGCTGTTTTTT	CSVVLRGANTGELFF
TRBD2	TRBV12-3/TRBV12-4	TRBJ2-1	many	TGTGCCAGCAGACTACGGAGCGGGAGGGCCGGCAATGAGCAGTTCTTC	CASRLRSGRAGNEQFF
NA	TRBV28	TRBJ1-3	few	TGTGCCAGCAGCCACGACAGATGGGGTGGAAACACCATATATTTT	CASSHDRWGGNTIYF
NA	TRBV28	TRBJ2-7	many	TGTGCCAGCAGTTTTAGACTAGTAGGATACGAGCAGTACTTC	CASSFRLVGYEQYF
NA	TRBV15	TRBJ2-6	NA	TGTGCCACCCAAGCCCGTGGGGCCAACGTCCTGACTTTC	CATQARGANVLTF
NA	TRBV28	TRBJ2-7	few	TGTGCCAGCACCTCTTACCCCTACGAGCAGTACTTC	CASTSYPYEQYF
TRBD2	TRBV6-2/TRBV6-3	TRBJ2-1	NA	TGTGCCAGCAGTTCGCTAGCGGGAGGGGAACAGGCCTACAATGAGCAGTTCTTC	CASSSLAGGEQAYNEQFF